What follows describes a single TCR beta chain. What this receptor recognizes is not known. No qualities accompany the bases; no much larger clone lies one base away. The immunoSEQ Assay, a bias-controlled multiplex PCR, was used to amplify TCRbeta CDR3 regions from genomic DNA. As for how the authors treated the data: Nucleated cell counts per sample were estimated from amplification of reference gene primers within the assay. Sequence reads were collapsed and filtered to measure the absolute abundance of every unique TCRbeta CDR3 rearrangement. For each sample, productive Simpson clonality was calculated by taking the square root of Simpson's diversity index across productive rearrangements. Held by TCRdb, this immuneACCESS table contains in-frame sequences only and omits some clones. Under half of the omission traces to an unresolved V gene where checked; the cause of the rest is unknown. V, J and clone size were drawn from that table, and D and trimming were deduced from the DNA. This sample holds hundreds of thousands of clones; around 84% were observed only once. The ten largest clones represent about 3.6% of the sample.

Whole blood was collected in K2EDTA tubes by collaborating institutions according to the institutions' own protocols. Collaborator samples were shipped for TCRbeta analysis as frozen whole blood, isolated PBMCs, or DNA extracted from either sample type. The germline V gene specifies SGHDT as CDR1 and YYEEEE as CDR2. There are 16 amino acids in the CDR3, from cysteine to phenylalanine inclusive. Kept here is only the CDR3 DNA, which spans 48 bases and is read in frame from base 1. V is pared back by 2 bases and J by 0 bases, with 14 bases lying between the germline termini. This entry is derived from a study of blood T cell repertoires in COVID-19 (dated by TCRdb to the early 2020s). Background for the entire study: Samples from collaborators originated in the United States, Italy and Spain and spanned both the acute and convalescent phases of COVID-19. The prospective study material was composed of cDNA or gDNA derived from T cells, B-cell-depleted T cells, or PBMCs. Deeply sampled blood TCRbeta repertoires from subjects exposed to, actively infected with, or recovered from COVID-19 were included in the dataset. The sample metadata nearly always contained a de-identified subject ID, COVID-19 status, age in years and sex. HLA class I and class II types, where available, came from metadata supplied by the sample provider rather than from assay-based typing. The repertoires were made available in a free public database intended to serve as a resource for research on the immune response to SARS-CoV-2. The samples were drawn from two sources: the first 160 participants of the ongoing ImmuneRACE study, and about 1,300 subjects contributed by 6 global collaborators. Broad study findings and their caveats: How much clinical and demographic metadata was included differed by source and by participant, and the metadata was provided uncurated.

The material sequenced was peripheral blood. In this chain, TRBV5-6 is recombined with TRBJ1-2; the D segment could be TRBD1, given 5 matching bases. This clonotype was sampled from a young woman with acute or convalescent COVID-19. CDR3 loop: CASSLNTGVANYGYTF. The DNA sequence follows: TGTGCCAGCAGCTTAAACACGGGGGTAGCTAACTATGGCTACACCTTC.